The clone carrying this T cell receptor beta chain was detected many times. No antigen is known for it. The data were taken from a study of CD8 T cells in ankylosing spondylitis. This CDR3 region has 14 residues. V shed 6 bases and J 3 bases; nucleotides not matched to a gene: 8. Per germline, CDR1 ENHRY and CDR2 SYGVKD. General observations from the study: A motif of 7 to 9 highly homologous TCR beta variants was seen as apparently characteristic of ankylosing spondylitis blood. The clones that were linked to disease were reported to be significantly enriched in matched synovial fluid samples from ankylosing spondylitis patients.

Making use of molecular barcodes, quantitative 5'-RACE generated TCR beta libraries. TCRdb ran MiXCR on the 5' RACE reads and lists one entry per CDR3 protein. Of more than 100,000 distinct CDR3 sequences listed, 10% to 12% were seen once; the top ten hold about 4%. The rearrangement links TRBV10-3 to TRBJ2-7; 7 bases line up with TRBD1. This TCR derives from a female donor with ankylosing spondylitis or in good health (not recorded which). Sequenced input: blood, either unsorted or a sorted T cell fraction (not recorded which). CDR3 coding DNA: TGTGCCATCAGGAGGGACAGAGAGTACTACGAGCAGTACTTC. Protein product: CAIRRDREYYEQYF.